The present T cell receptor (beta chain) was sequenced within a study of TIL therapy for anti-PD-1-resistant metastatic lung cancer. Study background: Most patients had lung adenocarcinoma; a handful of tumors were EGFR-mutant, two ALK-rearranged; half smoked currently or formerly.

The libraries were made with immunoSEQ v3. Assay: immunoSEQ multiplex PCR; the TCRdb copy retains only in-frame clones and omits some. The sample consists of about 100,000 clones, 50% to 70% of them appearing once. As to time point: pre-treatment sample, taken before nivolumab and TIL therapy. Most excised metastases sampled were pleural nodules or supraclavicular lymph nodes. The CDR3 has 12 amino acids. Germline assignment: CDR1 KGHDR and CDR2 SFDVKD. This clone showed up just once. The source was tumor tissue, collected at baseline. The chain employs TRBV24-1 and TRBJ1-5; D is ambiguous. This clonotype was sampled from a person between 30 and 79 years old with non-small cell lung cancer. The CDR3 DNA reads as TGTGTTCTCGGTCCGGGTGGTCAGCCCCAGCATTTT. Amino acid sequence: CVLGPGGQPQHF.